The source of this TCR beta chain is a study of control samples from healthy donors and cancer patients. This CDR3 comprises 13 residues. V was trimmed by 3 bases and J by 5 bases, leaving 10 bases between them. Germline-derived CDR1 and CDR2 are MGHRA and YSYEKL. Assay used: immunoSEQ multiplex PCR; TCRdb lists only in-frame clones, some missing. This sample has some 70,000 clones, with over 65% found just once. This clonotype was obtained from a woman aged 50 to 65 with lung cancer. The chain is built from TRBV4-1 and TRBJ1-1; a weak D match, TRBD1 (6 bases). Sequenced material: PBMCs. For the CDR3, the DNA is TGCGCCAGCAGCCAGGCAGGGGTAACTGAAGCTTTCTTT. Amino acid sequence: CASSQAGVTEAFF.